Each of the 22 T cell receptor beta chains below was sequenced from the same sample in a study of CD8 T cells in ankylosing spondylitis. Their antigen targets remain unknown. Notes on the study in general: What seemed typical of ankylosing spondylitis blood was a TCR beta motif built from about 8 highly homologous variants.

One entry per CDR3 protein, called by TCRdb with MiXCR from the 5' RACE reads. The sample holds about 800,000 distinct CDR3 sequences; approximately 10% are singletons and the top ten take 0.51%. The sample was blood, either unsorted or a sorted T cell fraction (not recorded which). These TCRs come from a male donor with ankylosing spondylitis.

CDR3 coding DNA: TGCAGTGCTAGAGGCTTAGGGACAGGCATGGGGCCCCAGCATTTT. Its protein product is CSARGLGTGMGPQHF. This chain connects TRBV20-1 to TRBJ1-5; TRBD1 matches 8 bases. The CDR3 has 15 amino acids. V shed 1 base and J 9 bases; nucleotides not matched to a gene: 11. Germline values: CDR1 DFQATT, CDR2 SNEGSKA (reference sequence).

This chain uses TRBV5-5 with TRBJ2-7; D is possibly TRBD1 (6 bases). CDR1 and CDR2 (germline): SGHKS, YYEKEE (reference sequence). V gave up 4 bases and J gave up 4 bases, with 21 bases separating them. The CDR3 is 16 residues long. As DNA, the CDR3 is TGTGCCAGCAGCCCTGCCGGACAGAGGGCGATATACGAGCAGTACTTC. It codes for CASSPAGQRAIYEQYF.

This clonotype was observed at least ten times. The rearrangement joins TRBV29-1 to TRBJ1-1; the D gene is possibly TRBD1 (5 bases). Trimming shortened V by 7 bases and J by 6 bases, and 18 bases separated the two germline ends. This CDR3 region has 13 residues. The germline V gene has CDR1 SQVTM and CDR2 ANQGSEA. CDR3 coding DNA: TGCAGCGCCGAGACATACTGGGACTCTGAAGCTTTCTTT. Protein sequence: CSAETYWDSEAFF. Together with reference TRBV29-1 and TRBJ1-1, the CDR3 gives the full variable domain: SAVISQKPSRDICQRGTSLTIQCQVDSQVTMMFWYRQQPGQSLTLIATANQGSEATYESGFVIDKFPISRPNLTFSTLTVSNMSPEDSSIYLCSAETYWDSEAFFGQGTRLTVV.

This chain connects TRBV13 to TRBJ1-5; no definite D call. The V end was cut by 5 bases, the J end by 0 bases, with 17 bases between. The germline CDR1 and CDR2 sequences are PRHDT and FYEKMQ (reference sequence). This CDR3 region has 17 residues. CDR3 region: CASSAKGGGLSNQPQHF. CDR3 nucleotides: TGTGCCAGCAGCGCCAAGGGTGGAGGACTTAGCAATCAGCCCCAGCATTTT.

This clonotype was seen at least ten times. This chain connects TRBV29-1 to TRBJ2-5, with 9 bases aligning to TRBD1. Losses at the gene ends were 7 bases for V and 2 bases for J; bases not matched to a gene: 8. Germline CDR1 is SQVTM and CDR2 is ANQGSEA. The CDR3 runs to 14 residues. The CDR3 reads CSATSTGGQETQYF. CDR3 DNA: TGCAGCGCTACCTCGACAGGGGGACAAGAGACCCAGTACTTC.

This clonotype was counted once. The chain carries TRBV3-1 and TRBJ2-1; 11 positions agree with TRBD2. Unmatched junction bases numbered 10, after V lost 5 bases and J lost 7 bases. Germline CDR1 reads LGHDT; CDR2 reads YNNKEL (reference sequence). The CDR3 sequence is 16 residues long. CDR3: CASSEPGLADGNEQFF. DNA of the CDR3: TGTGCCAGCAGCGAACCGGGACTAGCGGATGGAAATGAGCAGTTCTTC.

DNA of the CDR3: TGTGCCAGCAGTGTGGGTTTCGCCGGGGAGCTGTTTTTT. Translated: CASSVGFAGELFF. The chain is built from TRBV2 and TRBJ2-2; D uncertain. CDR1 and CDR2 from the germline V gene are SNHLY and FYNNEI. Trimming stripped 4 bases from V and 6 bases from J, with 9 bases between. CDR3 size: 13 residues.

This clonotype was seen a few times. The chain recombines TRBV7-2 with TRBJ1-1; D gene ambiguous. V was trimmed by 5 bases and J by 0 bases, leaving 16 bases between them. The length of the CDR3 is 16 residues. Germline assignment: CDR1 SGHTA and CDR2 FQGNSA. CDR3 DNA: TGTGCCAGCAGCGCCCGCGGGTCGGGAATGAACACTGAAGCTTTCTTT. Protein product: CASSARGSGMNTEAFF.

This rearrangement joins TRBV4-2 to TRBJ2-1, with D perhaps TRBD2 (6 bases). Per the germline V gene, CDR1 is LGHNA and CDR2 is YNFKEQ. This CDR3 is 19 amino acids long. Trimming left V 2 bases short and J 3 bases short, with 23 bases between. Written as DNA, the CDR3 is TGTGCCAGCAGCCAAACGACTAGTAACAGTTTTTTAGGCTACAATGAGCAGTTCTTC. Translation gives CASSQTTSNSFLGYNEQFF.

This clonotype was recorded at least ten times. The chain carries TRBV6-5 and TRBJ2-5; 8 positions agree with TRBD2. The CDR3 covers 14 residues. V was clipped by 4 bases and J by 5 bases; unmatched bases: 6. CDR1 and CDR2 from the germline V gene are MNHEY and SVGAGI. The DNA of the CDR3 is TGTGCCAGCAGTTCAAGCGGGGGAACGGAGACCCAGTACTTC. Translating it yields CASSSSGGTETQYF.

The chain carries TRBV27 and TRBJ2-5; tentatively, D is TRBD1 (7 bases). V dropped 5 bases and J dropped 4 bases, with 20 bases sitting between them. Germline V gives CDR1 MNHEY, CDR2 SMNVEV (reference sequence). The CDR3 extends over 16 amino acids. In DNA, the CDR3 is TGTGCCAGCAGTGGTTACAGGGGAGGAAATCGAGAGACCCAGTACTTC. Its protein product is CASSGYRGGNRETQYF.

The V gene is TRBV5-1, the J gene TRBJ2-7, with D unclear. The germline V gene has CDR1 SGHRS and CDR2 YFSETQ. V lost 5 bases and J lost 0, with 12 bases in between. CDR3 length: 14 residues. The CDR3 reads CASSNSYNSYEQYF. In DNA, the CDR3 is TGCGCCAGCAGTAACAGCTATAACTCCTACGAGCAGTACTTC.

The table lists this clonotype with a few counts. The rearrangement joins TRBV7-9 to TRBJ1-3, with D unclear. From germline, CDR1 is SEHNR and CDR2 FQNEAQ (reference sequence). The CDR3 totals 16 residues. V was cut by 0 bases and J by 2 bases, with 11 bases left in between. As DNA, the CDR3 is TGTGCCAGCAGCTTAGCGAAGAGGTTACCTGGAAACACCATATATTTT. It yields the protein CASSLAKRLPGNTIYF.

The gene calls are TRBV10-3 and TRBJ1-6; no clear D gene. The CDR3 is 13 residues long. V was pared by 11 bases and J by 9 bases, with 17 bases between. Germline V lookup: CDR1 ENHRY, CDR2 SYGVKD. CDR3 nucleotides: TGTGCCGTGCATGACCTTGTCAGTTCACCCCTCCACTTT. It encodes CAVHDLVSSPLHF.

This clonotype was seen a handful of times. The chain couples TRBV30 to TRBJ2-1; D is possibly TRBD1 (6 bases). Trimming shortened V by 5 bases and J by 0 bases, and 11 bases separated the two germline ends. Germline CDR1 and CDR2: GTSNPN and SVGIG (reference sequence). The CDR3 is 14 amino acids. The CDR3 sequence: CAWEGQSSYNEQFF. The CDR3 bases are TGTGCCTGGGAAGGACAGAGCTCCTACAATGAGCAGTTCTTC.

This clonotype was counted only a few times. This chain links TRBV4-3 with TRBJ2-4, with 9 bases matching TRBD1. The length of the CDR3 is 18 residues. CDR1 and CDR2 from the germline V gene are LGHNA and YSLEER. J was trimmed by 8 bases and V by 4 bases; bases with no gene match: 18. Written as DNA, the CDR3 is TGCGCCAGCAGCCCTTCCGCCGGGACAGGGTCCGGTGGAGACATTCAGTACTTC. Encoded protein: CASSPSAGTGSGGDIQYF.

V and J are TRBV18 and TRBJ2-2, with a weak D call TRBD2 (6 bases). CDR3 length equals 15 residues. The germline V and J ends were trimmed by 5 bases and 5 bases, with 15 bases remaining between them. The germline CDR1 and CDR2 sequences are KGHSH and LQKENI. The CDR3 loop is CASSGGTPRTGELFF. The CDR3 DNA reads TGTGCCAGCTCAGGCGGGACCCCACGGACCGGGGAGCTGTTTTTT. The whole variable domain, filled in from reference TRBV18 and TRBJ2-2, reads NAGVMQNPRHLVRRRGQEARLRCSPMKGHSHVYWYRQLPEEGLKFMVYLQKENIIDESGMPKERFSAEFPKEGPSILRIQQVVRGDSAAYFCASSGGTPRTGELFFGEGSRLTVL.

This clonotype has only a few counts. The chain joins TRBV13 to TRBJ2-2; unclear D gene. The CDR3 totals 13 residues. Germline V lookup: CDR1 PRHDT, CDR2 FYEKMQ (reference sequence). With 3 bases removed from V and 5 bases from J, the gap between germline ends came to 7 bases. CDR3 sequence: CASSFDKTGELFF. For the CDR3, the DNA is TGTGCCAGCAGCTTCGACAAAACCGGGGAGCTGTTTTTT.

The gene calls are TRBV20-1 and TRBJ2-1; 7 bases map to TRBD1. The CDR3 has 15 amino acids. Germline-derived CDR1 and CDR2 are DFQATT and SNEGSKA (reference sequence). V shed 6 bases, J shed 4 bases, and the junction held 12 bases outside the gene matches. The CDR3 sequence: CSARPQGVGYNEQFF. The CDR3 nucleotides are TGCAGTGCCAGGCCCCAGGGGGTCGGATACAATGAGCAGTTCTTC.

The sample holds many counts of this clonotype. The rearrangement joins TRBV7-2 to TRBJ1-1; D not certain. The CDR3 extends over 15 amino acids. Germline-derived CDR1 and CDR2 are SGHTA and FQGNSA. Trimming removed 1 base from V and 1 base from J, with 10 bases in between. The CDR3 sequence is CASSLEGWGNTEAFF. The CDR3 nucleotides are TGTGCCAGCAGCTTAGAGGGTTGGGGGAACACTGAAGCTTTCTTT.

This chain joins TRBV4-3 and TRBJ1-5; 8 nucleotides match TRBD1. CDR3 length: 17 residues. J was trimmed by 8 bases and V by 2 bases; bases with no gene match: 14. CDR1 LGHNA and CDR2 YSLEER come from the germline V gene. The CDR3 here is CASSQRAQGADGKPQHF. In DNA, the CDR3 is TGCGCCAGCAGCCAAAGGGCTCAGGGGGCCGATGGAAAGCCCCAGCATTTT.

Only a few counts were recorded for this clonotype. The chain carries TRBV5-1 and TRBJ1-1, with D possibly matching TRBD1 (5 bases). Trimming stripped 3 bases from V and 5 bases from J, with 11 bases between. Germline CDR1 SGHRS, CDR2 YFSETQ. CDR3 size: 13 residues. CDR3 protein: CASSSSGWTEAFF. In nucleotides, the CDR3 is TGCGCCAGCAGCTCATCAGGGTGGACTGAAGCTTTCTTT.